These 10 T cell receptor beta chains originate from one sample sequenced in a study of beta chain features in type 1 diabetes. The study, taken as a whole, reports: For Type 1 diabetes patients, all four CD4+ subsets carried TCRB CDR3s that were moderately but significantly shorter.

The investigators reverse transcribed all of the isolated RNA, so they sequenced expressed TCRB transcripts. Assay: immunoSEQ multiplex PCR; the TCRdb copy retains only in-frame clones and omits some. The sample lists about 340,000 clones; roughly 13% were seen once. Their target antigens are unknown. The sequenced sample consisted of naive CD4+ T cells from blood. These receptors were obtained from a woman between 18 and 30 years old with type 1 diabetes.

This clone showed up just a few times. The chain uses TRBV28 and TRBJ1-1; maybe TRBD1 (6 bases). This CDR3 region has 14 residues. The germline CDR1 and CDR2 sequences are MDHEN and SYDVKM. The V and J ends lost 8 bases and 4 bases respectively, with 17 bases between them. DNA for the CDR3: TGTGCCAGCCGAACGGGGGCGGGGGGCACTGAAGCTTTCTTT. This gives the protein CASRTGAGGTEAFF.

The chain employs TRBV7-7 and TRBJ2-5, with 7 positions matching TRBD2. This CDR3 region has 15 residues. The V gene's germline CDR1 is SSHAT and CDR2 FNYEAQ (reference sequence). J gave up 3 bases and V 5 bases, and 9 bases lay outside the gene matches. CDR3 sequence (DNA): TGTGCCAGCAGCCCCGTGGGGGGGAGGGAAGAGACCCAGTACTTC. Translating it yields CASSPVGGREETQYF. The full variable domain, completed using reference TRBV7-7 and TRBJ2-5, is GAGVSQSPRYKVTKRGQDVTLRCDPISSHATLYWYQQALGQGPEFLTYFNYEAQPDKSGLPSDRFSAERPEGSISTLTIQRTEQRDSAMYRCASSPVGGREETQYFGPGTRLLVL.

V and J are TRBV9 and TRBJ1-2; no firm D call. Germline CDR1 reads SGDLS; CDR2 reads YYNGEE. V lost 5 bases and J lost 7, with 12 bases in between. This CDR3 is 12 amino acids long. The chain's CDR3 is CASRLPQSGYTF. The CDR3 coding sequence is TGTGCCAGCAGGCTACCACAGAGTGGCTACACCTTC.

This sequence joins TRBV5-4 and TRBJ1-1; a possible D gene is TRBD1 (5 bases). The CDR3 is made up of 15 amino acids. Germline CDR1 is SGHNT and CDR2 is YYREEE (reference sequence). Between the trimmed V and J ends, which lost 0 bases and 7 bases, there was a span of 16 bases. DNA of the CDR3: TGTGCCAGCAGCTTGGGGGGCCGGCCGAGAGGTGAAGCTTTCTTT. This encodes CASSLGGRPRGEAFF.

CDR3 bases: TGTGCCAGCAGCTTAGGGAGGCCCGATGAAGCTTTCTTT. Its protein is CASSLGRPDEAFF. The chain couples TRBV7-9 to TRBJ1-1; no firm D call. This CDR3 region has 13 residues. CDR1 and CDR2 (germline): SEHNR, FQNEAQ (reference sequence). V was trimmed by 1 base and J by 7 bases, leaving 10 bases between them.

This chain joins TRBV4-3 and TRBJ2-1, with TRBD2 matching 7 bases. CDR1 is LGHNA, CDR2 YSLEER, per germline. The V and J ends lost 8 bases and 7 bases, in that order; junction bases with no gene match: 11. The CDR3 extends over 14 amino acids. The CDR3 reads CASSLGSGVNEQFF. Written as DNA, the CDR3 is TGCGCCAGCTCCCTGGGGAGCGGGGTAAATGAGCAGTTCTTC.

This clone was detected a few times. The sample holds other DNA sequences that translate to the same CDR3. V usage is TRBV30 and J usage is TRBJ1-5; D is unclear. Deletions cut 0 bases from V and 4 bases from J, with 13 bases between. CDR1 GTSNPN and CDR2 SVGIG come from the germline V gene (reference sequence). The CDR3 contains 15 residues. This chain's CDR3 is CAWSVLGGPNQPQHF. In DNA, the CDR3 is TGTGCCTGGAGTGTACTCGGAGGACCGAATCAGCCCCAGCATTTT.

As DNA, the CDR3 is TGTGCCAGCAGTTGGCGGACTACCTCCTACGAGCAGTACTTC. Translation: CASSWRTTSYEQYF. The chain links TRBV27 to TRBJ2-7, with D possibly matching TRBD2 (6 bases). V lost 4 bases and J 0 bases, leaving 10 bases between the germline ends. CDR3 length equals 14 residues. Germline CDR1 and CDR2: MNHEY and SMNVEV (reference sequence).

This sequence joins TRBV5-1 and TRBJ2-3; 7 bases are shared with TRBD2. Looked up from germline, CDR1 is SGHRS and CDR2 is YFSETQ. The CDR3 has 15 amino acids. The V and J ends lost 3 bases and 7 bases, in that order; junction bases with no gene match: 11. This CDR3 reads CASSSNGGNMYTQYF. DNA for the CDR3: TGCGCCAGCAGCTCGAACGGGGGGAACATGTATACGCAGTATTTT.

This rearrangement joins TRBV7-2 to TRBJ2-2; D is possibly TRBD1 (5 bases). The CDR3 is made up of 14 amino acids. Trimming left V 3 bases short and J 1 base short, with 6 bases between. In germline, CDR1 is SGHTA, CDR2 FQGNSA. CDR3 in DNA: TGTGCCAGCAGCTTTGACAGGAACACCGGGGAGCTGTTTTTT. It codes for CASSFDRNTGELFF.